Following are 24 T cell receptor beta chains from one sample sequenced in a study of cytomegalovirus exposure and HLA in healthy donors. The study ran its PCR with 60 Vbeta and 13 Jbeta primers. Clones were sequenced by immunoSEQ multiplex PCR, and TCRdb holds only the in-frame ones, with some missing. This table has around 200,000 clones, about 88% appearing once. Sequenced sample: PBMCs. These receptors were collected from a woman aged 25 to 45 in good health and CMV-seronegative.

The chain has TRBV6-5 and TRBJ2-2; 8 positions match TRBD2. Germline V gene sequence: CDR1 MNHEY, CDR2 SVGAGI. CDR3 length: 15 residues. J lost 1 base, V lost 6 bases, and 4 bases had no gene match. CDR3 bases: TGTGCCAGCAGCCGGGGGGGCTTGAACACCGGGGAGCTGTTTTTT. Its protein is CASSRGGLNTGELFF.

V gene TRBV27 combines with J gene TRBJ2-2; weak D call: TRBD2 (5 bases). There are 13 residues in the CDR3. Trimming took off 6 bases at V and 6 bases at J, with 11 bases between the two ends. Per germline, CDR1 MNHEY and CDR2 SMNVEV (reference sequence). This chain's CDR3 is CASSLGLAGELFF. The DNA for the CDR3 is TGTGCCAGCAGCCTCGGACTGGCCGGGGAGCTGTTTTTT.

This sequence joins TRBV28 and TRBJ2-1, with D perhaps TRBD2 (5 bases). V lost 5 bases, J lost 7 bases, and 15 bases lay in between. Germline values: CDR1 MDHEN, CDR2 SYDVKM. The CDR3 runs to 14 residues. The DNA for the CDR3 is TGTGCCAGCAGTCCACGAGGGCCCAGTAATGAGCAGTTCTTC. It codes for CASSPRGPSNEQFF.

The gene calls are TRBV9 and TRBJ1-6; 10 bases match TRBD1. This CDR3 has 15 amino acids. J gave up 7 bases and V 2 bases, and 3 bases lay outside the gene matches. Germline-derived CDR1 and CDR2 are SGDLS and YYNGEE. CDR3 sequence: CASSVGQGGNSPLHF. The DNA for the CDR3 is TGTGCCAGCAGCGTCGGACAGGGGGGGAATTCACCCCTCCACTTT.

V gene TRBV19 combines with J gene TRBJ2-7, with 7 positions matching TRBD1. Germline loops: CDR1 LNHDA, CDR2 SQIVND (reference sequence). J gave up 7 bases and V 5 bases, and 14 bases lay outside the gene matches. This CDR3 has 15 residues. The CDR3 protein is CASSQGTALLGEQYF. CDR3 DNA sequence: TGTGCCAGTAGTCAAGGGACAGCCTTACTGGGGGAGCAGTACTTC. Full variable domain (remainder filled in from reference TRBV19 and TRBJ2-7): DGGITQSPKYLFRKEGQNVTLSCEQNLNHDAMYWYRQDPGQGLRLIYYSQIVNDFQKGDIAEGYSVSREKKESFPLTVTSAQKNPTAFYLCASSQGTALLGEQYFGPGTRLTVT.

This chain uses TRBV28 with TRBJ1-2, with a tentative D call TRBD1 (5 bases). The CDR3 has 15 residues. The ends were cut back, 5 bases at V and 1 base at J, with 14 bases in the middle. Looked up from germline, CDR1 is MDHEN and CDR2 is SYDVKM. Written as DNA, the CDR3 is TGTGCCAGCAGTCCCCCCTCAGGGTTTAACTATGGCTACACCTTC. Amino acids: CASSPPSGFNYGYTF.

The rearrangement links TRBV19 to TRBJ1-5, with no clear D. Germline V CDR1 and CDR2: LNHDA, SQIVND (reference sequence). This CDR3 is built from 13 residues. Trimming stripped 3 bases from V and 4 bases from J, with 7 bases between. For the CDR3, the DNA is TGTGCCAGTAGTATCGCGGAGAATCAGCCCCAGCATTTT. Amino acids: CASSIAENQPQHF. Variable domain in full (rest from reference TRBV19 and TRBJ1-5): DGGITQSPKYLFRKEGQNVTLSCEQNLNHDAMYWYRQDPGQGLRLIYYSQIVNDFQKGDIAEGYSVSREKKESFPLTVTSAQKNPTAFYLCASSIAENQPQHFGDGTRLSIL.

CDR3 DNA: TGTGCCAGCAGCTCATTTGGCCCGCGGTCTGATGAAAAACTGTTTTTT. Its protein is CASSSFGPRSDEKLFF. The chain is built from TRBV21-1 and TRBJ1-4. TRBV21-1 is tagged as a pseudogene. The CDR3 consists of 16 residues.

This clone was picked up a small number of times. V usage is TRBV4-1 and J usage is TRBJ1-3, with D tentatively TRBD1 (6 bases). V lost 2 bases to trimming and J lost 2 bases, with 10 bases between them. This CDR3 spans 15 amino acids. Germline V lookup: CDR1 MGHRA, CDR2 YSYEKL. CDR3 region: CASSQPTGPGNTIYF. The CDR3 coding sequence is TGCGCCAGCAGCCAACCTACAGGGCCTGGAAACACCATATATTTT.

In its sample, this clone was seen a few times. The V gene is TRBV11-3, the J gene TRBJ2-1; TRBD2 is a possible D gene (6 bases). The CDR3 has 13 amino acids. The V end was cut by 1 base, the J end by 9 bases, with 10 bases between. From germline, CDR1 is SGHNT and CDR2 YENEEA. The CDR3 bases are TGTGCCAGCAGCTTAGTCAGGAGGGGTGAGCAGTTCTTC. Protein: CASSLVRRGEQFF.

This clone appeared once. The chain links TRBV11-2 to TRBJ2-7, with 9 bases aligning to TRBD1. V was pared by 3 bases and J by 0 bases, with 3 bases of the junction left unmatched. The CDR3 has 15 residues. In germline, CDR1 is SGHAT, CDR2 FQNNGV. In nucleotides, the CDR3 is TGTGCCAGCAGCTTTGGGACAGGGCCCTCCTACGAGCAGTACTTC. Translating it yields CASSFGTGPSYEQYF.

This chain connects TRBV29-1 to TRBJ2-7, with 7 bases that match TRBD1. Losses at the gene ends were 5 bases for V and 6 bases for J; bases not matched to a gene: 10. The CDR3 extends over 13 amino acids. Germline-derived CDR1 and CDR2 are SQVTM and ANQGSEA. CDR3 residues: CSVNHRGSGEQYF. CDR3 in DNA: TGCAGCGTTAATCACAGGGGTTCAGGCGAGCAGTACTTC.

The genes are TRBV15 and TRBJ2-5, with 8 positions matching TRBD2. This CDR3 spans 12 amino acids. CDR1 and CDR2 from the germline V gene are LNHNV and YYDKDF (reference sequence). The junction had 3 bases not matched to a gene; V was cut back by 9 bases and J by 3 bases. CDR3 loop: CATSGRKETQYF. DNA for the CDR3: TGTGCCACAAGCGGGAGAAAAGAGACCCAGTACTTC.

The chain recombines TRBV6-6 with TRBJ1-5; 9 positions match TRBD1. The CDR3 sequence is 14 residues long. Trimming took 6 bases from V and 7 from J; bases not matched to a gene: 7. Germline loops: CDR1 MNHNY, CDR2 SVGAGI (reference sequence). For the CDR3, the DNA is TGTGCCAGCAGAGAGACAGGGGGGGAGCAGCCCCAGCATTTT. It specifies CASRETGGEQPQHF.

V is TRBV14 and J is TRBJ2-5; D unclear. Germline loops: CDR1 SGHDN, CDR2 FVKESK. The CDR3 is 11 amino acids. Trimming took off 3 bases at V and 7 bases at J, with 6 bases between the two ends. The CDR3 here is CASSQLGTQYF. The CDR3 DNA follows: TGTGCCAGCAGCCAGCTCGGGACCCAGTACTTC.

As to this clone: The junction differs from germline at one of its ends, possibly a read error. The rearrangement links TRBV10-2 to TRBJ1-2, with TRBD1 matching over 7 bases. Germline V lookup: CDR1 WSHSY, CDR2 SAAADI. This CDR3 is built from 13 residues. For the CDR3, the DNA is TGCGCCAGCAGGGACAGGAAGGAGTATGTCTACACCTTC. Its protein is CASRDRKEYVYTF.

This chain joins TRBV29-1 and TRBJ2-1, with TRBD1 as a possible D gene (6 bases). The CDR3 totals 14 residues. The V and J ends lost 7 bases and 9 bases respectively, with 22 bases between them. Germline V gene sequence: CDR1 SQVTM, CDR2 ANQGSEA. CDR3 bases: TGCAGCGGAACCAGGGCTCCCATAGGGGGTGAGCAGTTCTTC. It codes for CSGTRAPIGGEQFF.

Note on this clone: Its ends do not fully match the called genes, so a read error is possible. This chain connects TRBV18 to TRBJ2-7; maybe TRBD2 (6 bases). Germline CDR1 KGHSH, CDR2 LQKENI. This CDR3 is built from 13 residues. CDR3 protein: CASSRRGKYEQYF. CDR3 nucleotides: TGTGCCAGTTCACGGCGGGGCAAGTACGAGCAGTACTTC.

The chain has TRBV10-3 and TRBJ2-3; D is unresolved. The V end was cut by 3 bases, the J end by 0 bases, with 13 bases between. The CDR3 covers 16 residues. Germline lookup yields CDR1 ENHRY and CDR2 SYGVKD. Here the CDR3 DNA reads TGTGCCATCAGTGACTCCTCTCGCGCTAGCACAGATACGCAGTATTTT. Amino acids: CAISDSSRASTDTQYF.

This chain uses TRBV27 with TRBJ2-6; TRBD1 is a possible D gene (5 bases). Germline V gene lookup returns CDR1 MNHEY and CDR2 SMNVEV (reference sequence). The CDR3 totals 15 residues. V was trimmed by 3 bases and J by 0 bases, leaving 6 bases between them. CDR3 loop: CASSLGLSGANVLTF. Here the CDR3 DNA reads TGTGCCAGCAGTTTGGGGCTCTCTGGGGCCAACGTCCTGACTTTC.

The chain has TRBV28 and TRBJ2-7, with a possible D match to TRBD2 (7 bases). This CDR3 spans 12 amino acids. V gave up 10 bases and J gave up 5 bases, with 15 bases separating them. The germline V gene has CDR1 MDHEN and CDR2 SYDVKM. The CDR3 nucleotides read TGTGCCACCGAGGGGGGGGCCCACGAGCAGTACTTC. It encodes CATEGGAHEQYF. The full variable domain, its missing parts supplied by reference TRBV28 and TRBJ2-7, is DVKVTQSSRYLVKRTGEKVFLECVQDMDHENMFWYRQDPGLGLRLIYFSYDVKMKEKGDIPEGYSVSREKKERFSLILESASTNQTSMYLCATEGGAHEQYFGPGTRLTVT.

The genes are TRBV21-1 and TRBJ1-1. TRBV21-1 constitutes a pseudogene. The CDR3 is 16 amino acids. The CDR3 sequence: CASSPRVSHSNTEAFF. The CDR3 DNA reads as TGTGCCAGCAGCCCCCGGGTCAGCCACTCGAACACTGAAGCTTTCTTT.

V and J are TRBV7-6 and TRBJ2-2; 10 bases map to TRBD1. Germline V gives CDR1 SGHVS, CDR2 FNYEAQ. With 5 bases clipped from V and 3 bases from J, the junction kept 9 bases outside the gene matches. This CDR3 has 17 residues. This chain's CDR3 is CASSHPPGTGDTGELFF. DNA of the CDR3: TGTGCCAGCAGCCACCCCCCCGGGACAGGGGACACCGGGGAGCTGTTTTTT. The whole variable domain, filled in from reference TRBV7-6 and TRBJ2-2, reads GAGVSQSPRYKVTKRGQDVALRCDPISGHVSLYWYRQALGQGPEFLTYFNYEAQQDKSGLPNDRFSAERPEGSISTLTIQRTEQRDSAMYRCASSHPPGTGDTGELFFGEGSRLTVL.

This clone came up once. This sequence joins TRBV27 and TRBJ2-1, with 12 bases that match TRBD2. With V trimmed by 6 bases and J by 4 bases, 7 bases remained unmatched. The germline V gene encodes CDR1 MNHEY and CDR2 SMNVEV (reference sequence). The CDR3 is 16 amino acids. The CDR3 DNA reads TGTGCCAGCAGCTCTTCCGGGACTAGCGGGTACAATGAGCAGTTCTTC. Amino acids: CASSSSGTSGYNEQFF.